A single sample is the source of the 27 T cell receptor beta chains below, sequenced in a study of early T cells in non-severe SARS-CoV-2 infection. TCRdb processed the 5' RACE reads anew with MiXCR; each CDR3 protein has one entry. The table lists about 98,000 distinct CDR3 sequences, approximately 10% of them singletons. The sample taken for sequencing was whole blood. All receptors come from an adult who was a healthcare worker with PCR-confirmed SARS-CoV-2 infection or an uninfected control (not recorded which).

V gene TRBV14 combines with J gene TRBJ1-1; no definite D call. V was cut by 4 bases and J by 3 bases, with 18 bases left in between. Germline CDR1 is SGHDN and CDR2 is FVKESK. The CDR3 loop spans 16 amino acids. The CDR3 region has the DNA TGTGCCAGCAGCCTTCGGACGGTGGATGTGGACACTGAAGCTTTCTTT. It encodes CASSLRTVDVDTEAFF.

This clonotype was detected a few times. The V call is TRBV7-9, the J call TRBJ1-1, with TRBD1 matching 7 bases. This CDR3 has 15 residues. Germline lookup yields CDR1 SEHNR and CDR2 FQNEAQ (reference sequence). After removal of 3 bases from V and 0 bases from J, the junction contained 4 bases not matched to a gene. For the CDR3, the DNA is TGTGCCAGCAGCTTGACAGGGACGATGAACACTGAAGCTTTCTTT. This encodes CASSLTGTMNTEAFF.

This clonotype was picked up many times. The V gene is TRBV20-1, the J gene TRBJ2-1; 14 bases line up with TRBD2. In germline, CDR1 is DFQATT, CDR2 SNEGSKA (reference sequence). The CDR3 is 14 amino acids. J gave up 8 bases and V 6 bases, and 6 bases lay outside the gene matches. The CDR3 protein is CSATGTSGSYEQFF. In nucleotides, the CDR3 is TGCAGTGCCACTGGGACTAGCGGGAGTTATGAGCAGTTCTTC.

The chain has TRBV15 and TRBJ2-5; unclear D gene. The CDR3 contains 15 residues. V was pared by 5 bases and J by 0 bases, with 13 bases between. Germline CDR1 and CDR2: LNHNV and YYDKDF (reference sequence). CDR3 sequence: CATSQKGRNQETQYF. The CDR3, as DNA: TGTGCCACCAGCCAAAAAGGGCGGAACCAAGAGACCCAGTACTTC.

The chain has TRBV7-2 and TRBJ2-7; D perhaps matches TRBD2 (5 bases). The CDR3 loop spans 17 amino acids. In germline, CDR1 is SGHTA, CDR2 FQGNSA. With 2 bases removed from V and 7 bases from J, the gap between germline ends came to 24 bases. CDR3 sequence: CASSLWRFGEDVGEQYF. The CDR3 DNA is TGTGCCAGCAGCTTATGGCGGTTCGGGGAAGACGTGGGTGAGCAGTACTTC.

The gene calls are TRBV6-1 and TRBJ2-4; D is unclear. The V end was cut by 6 bases, the J end by 0 bases, with 12 bases between. This CDR3 has 15 residues. The germline gives CDR1 MNHNS, CDR2 SASEGT. CDR3 DNA: TGTGCCAGCAGGATCCTCGCCTTAGCCAAAAACATTCAGTACTTC. It is translated as CASRILALAKNIQYF.

This clonotype was seen more than once but under ten times. The chain combines TRBV28 with TRBJ1-2; the match to TRBD1 covers 7 bases. The trim removed 5 bases at V and 5 bases at J, leaving 5 bases unmatched. Germline V gene lookup returns CDR1 MDHEN and CDR2 SYDVKM. The CDR3 is 13 amino acids. In DNA form, the CDR3 reads TGTGCCAGCAGTAGGGACAGCCCTTATGGCTACACCTTC. It encodes CASSRDSPYGYTF.

The chain has TRBV5-1 and TRBJ2-2, with 13 nucleotides matching TRBD2. This CDR3 is built from 16 residues. The V gene's germline CDR1 is SGHRS and CDR2 YFSETQ. V was pared by 6 bases and J by 4 bases, with 6 bases of the junction left unmatched. CDR3 sequence: CASTQGLAGPTGELFF. The CDR3 DNA sequence: TGCGCCAGCACCCAGGGACTAGCGGGACCCACCGGGGAGCTGTTTTTT.

The rearrangement uses TRBV29-1 and TRBJ2-3, with TRBD2 identical over 13 bases. Germline CDR1 is SQVTM and CDR2 is ANQGSEA. There are 15 residues in the CDR3. The V segment lost 6 bases and the J segment 0 bases; nucleotides outside the gene matches: 3. The CDR3 bases are TGCAGCGTCGGGACTAGCGGGAAAAGCACAGATACGCAGTATTTT. This sequence encodes CSVGTSGKSTDTQYF.

This sequence joins TRBV27 and TRBJ2-3, with 8 bases aligning to TRBD1. Germline CDR1 and CDR2: MNHEY and SMNVEV (reference sequence). This CDR3 is 15 amino acids long. V lost 5 bases, J lost 6 bases, and 10 bases stayed unmatched. As DNA, the CDR3 is TGTGCCAGCAGTCCCAATGGACAGGGTTGGGATACGCAGTATTTT. Amino acids: CASSPNGQGWDTQYF.

This clonotype was recorded many times. The chain uses TRBV2 and TRBJ1-1, with 9 bases matching TRBD1. CDR1 is SNHLY, CDR2 FYNNEI, per germline. The CDR3 runs to 16 residues. The V segment lost 8 bases and the J segment 6 bases; nucleotides outside the gene matches: 16. The CDR3 protein is CASASITGGASAEAFF. CDR3 coding DNA: TGTGCCAGCGCCTCAATTACAGGGGGCGCGTCCGCTGAAGCTTTCTTT.

The chain recombines TRBV5-4 with TRBJ2-3, with unresolved D. Trimming pared 1 base from V and 2 bases from J, leaving 14 bases between. This CDR3 is 16 amino acids long. In germline, CDR1 is SGHNT, CDR2 YYREEE (reference sequence). In DNA, the CDR3 is TGTGCCAGCAGCTTGTCGTCGGTCAGTCACACAGATACGCAGTATTTT. Protein sequence: CASSLSSVSHTDTQYF.

The gene calls are TRBV5-1 and TRBJ1-1; TRBD1 agrees at 10 bases. V trimming: 4 bases; J trimming: 2 bases; junction bases outside the gene matches: 5. CDR3 length equals 15 residues. From germline, CDR1 is SGHRS and CDR2 YFSETQ. The CDR3 sequence: CASSVGQGLNTEAFF. The CDR3 DNA reads TGCGCCAGCAGCGTGGGACAGGGGCTAAACACTGAAGCTTTCTTT.

J is TRBJ1-2 and V is TRBV2; D gene ambiguous. The V and J ends lost 7 bases and 3 bases respectively, with 12 bases between them. From germline, CDR1 is SNHLY and CDR2 FYNNEI. CDR3 length: 13 residues. Here the CDR3 reads CASKISADYGYTF. The CDR3 DNA sequence: TGTGCCAGCAAGATATCGGCGGACTATGGCTACACCTTC.

This clonotype was counted only a few times. The rearrangement uses TRBV6-5 and TRBJ1-5, with D perhaps matching TRBD1 (5 bases). Germline lookup yields CDR1 MNHEY and CDR2 SVGAGI. V lost 2 bases and J lost 3, with 14 bases in between. The length of the CDR3 is 16 residues. The CDR3 loop reads CASSYEGAEDNQPQHF. In DNA, the CDR3 is TGTGCCAGCAGTTACGAAGGGGCGGAAGACAATCAGCCCCAGCATTTT.

The chain joins TRBV20-1 to TRBJ1-2; the match to TRBD1 covers 7 bases. Germline CDR1 reads DFQATT; CDR2 reads SNEGSKA (reference sequence). The CDR3 covers 15 residues. Unmatched junction bases numbered 12, after V lost 5 bases and J lost 3 bases. CDR3 in amino acids: CSADPNRDSYYGYTF. DNA for the CDR3: TGCAGTGCTGACCCAAATCGGGACAGCTACTATGGCTACACCTTC.

Remarks on this clonotype: A read error is possible here, since a much larger clone lies one base away. No conserved phenylalanine or tryptophan is present at the end of the CDR3, so a read error is the likely explanation. The J gene is TRBJ1-1, the V gene TRBV6-6; D unresolved. V gave up 0 bases and J gave up 5 bases, with 7 bases separating them. This CDR3 spans 13 amino acids. Germline V gene lookup returns CDR1 MNHNY and CDR2 SVGAGI (reference sequence). CDR3 sequence (DNA): TGTGCCAGCAGTTACTCGGCGGAGACTGAAGCTTTCTAT. As protein: CASSYSAETEAFY.

The sample holds a few counts of this clonotype. The rearrangement uses TRBV5-8 and TRBJ1-2, with D possibly matching TRBD1 (6 bases). Germline CDR1 and CDR2: SGHTS and YDEGEE. CDR3 size: 14 residues. V gave up 1 base and J gave up 2 bases, with 9 bases separating them. The CDR3 bases are TGTGCCAGCAGCTTGCGGGGGCAAAACTATGGCTACACCTTC. Translated, it gives CASSLRGQNYGYTF.

There are many counts of this clonotype. The chain links TRBV28 to TRBJ1-2; weak D call: TRBD1 (5 bases). The CDR3 covers 16 residues. From germline, CDR1 is MDHEN and CDR2 SYDVKM. Trimming removed 5 bases from V and 3 bases from J, with 19 bases in between. The CDR3 here is CASSPAGGPAYYGYTF. In DNA form, the CDR3 reads TGTGCCAGCAGTCCCGCGGGGGGACCGGCCTACTATGGCTACACCTTC.

This clonotype was seen repeatedly, ten times or more. A read error may produce the germline difference seen at one junction end. The chain combines TRBV5-1 with TRBJ2-7; TRBD1 agrees at 9 bases. This CDR3 has 15 amino acids. CDR1 is SGHRS and CDR2 is YFSETQ in the germline V gene. In DNA form, the CDR3 reads TGCGCCAGCTGCTTGGCCGGGACAGGGAACCACGAGCAGTACTTC. Its translation: CASCLAGTGNHEQYF.

The V call is TRBV29-1, the J call TRBJ2-7; D possibly corresponds to TRBD1 (5 bases). This CDR3 has 11 amino acids. Germline-derived CDR1 and CDR2 are SQVTM and ANQGSEA. V lost 3 bases and J lost 5, with 8 bases in between. CDR3 coding DNA: TGCAGCGTTGACTGGGGCGACGAGCAGTACTTC. Its translation is CSVDWGDEQYF.

This clonotype showed up many times. This rearrangement joins TRBV7-8 to TRBJ2-7; 8 positions match TRBD1. V lost 6 bases and J lost 7; bases outside the gene matches: 14. CDR1 is SGHVS, CDR2 FQNEAQ, per germline. CDR3 length: 15 amino acids. The CDR3 region has the DNA TGTGCCAGCAGTCGCGGACGGACAGGGCTTGAGGAGCAGTACTTC. Its translation: CASSRGRTGLEEQYF.

Only a few counts were recorded for this clonotype. The chain uses TRBV10-3 and TRBJ2-5; D not resolved. The ends were cut back, 0 bases at V and 4 bases at J, with 9 bases in the middle. The CDR3 is 14 amino acids. The germline V gene encodes CDR1 ENHRY and CDR2 SYGVKD. CDR3 in amino acids: CAISESAATETQYF. As DNA, the CDR3 is TGTGCCATCAGTGAGTCGGCCGCCACAGAGACCCAGTACTTC.

Comments on this clonotype: One junction end does not reproduce the germline sequence, and a read error may be involved. The chain is built from TRBV29-1 and TRBJ1-2, with TRBD1 matching 7 bases. The germline V gene has CDR1 SQVTM and CDR2 ANQGSEA. The CDR3 runs 12 residues. The CDR3 nucleotides are TGTATTTGGACAGGTCTGGGCTATGGCTACACCTTC. Amino acids: CIWTGLGYGYTF. Using reference TRBV29-1 and TRBJ1-2 for the parts outside the CDR3, the full variable domain is SAVISQKPSRDICQRGTSLTIQCQVDSQVTMMFWYRQQPGQSLTLIATANQGSEATYESGFVIDKFPISRPNLTFSTLTVSNMSPEDSSIYLCIWTGLGYGYTFGSGTRLTVV.

This clonotype was picked up many times. The chain has TRBV7-2 and TRBJ1-5; the D is unclear. The CDR3 consists of 13 residues. CDR1 and CDR2 (germline): SGHTA, FQGNSA. V gave up 5 bases and J gave up 0 bases, with 5 bases separating them. CDR3 DNA: TGTGCCAGCAGCCGATATAGCAATCAGCCCCAGCATTTT. Translating gives CASSRYSNQPQHF. The full variable domain, completed using reference TRBV7-2 and TRBJ1-5, is GAGVSQSPSNKVTEKGKDVELRCDPISGHTALYWYRQSLGQGLEFLIYFQGNSAPDKSGLPSDRFSAERTGGSVSTLTIQRTQQEDSAVYLCASSRYSNQPQHFGDGTRLSIL.

The chain joins TRBV18 to TRBJ2-3, with D maybe TRBD2 (6 bases). V was trimmed by 3 bases and J by 4 bases, leaving 14 bases between them. The CDR3 spans 15 residues. Germline CDR1 reads KGHSH; CDR2 reads LQKENI. The CDR3 is CASSPLGTSADTQYF. The CDR3 bases are TGTGCCAGCTCACCCCTGGGGACTTCCGCAGATACGCAGTATTTT.

This clonotype was observed a handful of times. The chain joins TRBV6-2 or TRBV6-3 to TRBJ2-3; TRBD2 might be the D (5 bases). V was shortened by 2 bases and J by 2 bases, with 8 bases between the two germline ends. The CDR3 length is 14 residues. Per germline, CDR1 MNHEY and CDR2 SVGEGT. CDR3 sequence: CASSYEAVTDTQYF. The CDR3 bases are TGTGCCAGCAGTTACGAAGCGGTCACAGATACGCAGTATTTT.